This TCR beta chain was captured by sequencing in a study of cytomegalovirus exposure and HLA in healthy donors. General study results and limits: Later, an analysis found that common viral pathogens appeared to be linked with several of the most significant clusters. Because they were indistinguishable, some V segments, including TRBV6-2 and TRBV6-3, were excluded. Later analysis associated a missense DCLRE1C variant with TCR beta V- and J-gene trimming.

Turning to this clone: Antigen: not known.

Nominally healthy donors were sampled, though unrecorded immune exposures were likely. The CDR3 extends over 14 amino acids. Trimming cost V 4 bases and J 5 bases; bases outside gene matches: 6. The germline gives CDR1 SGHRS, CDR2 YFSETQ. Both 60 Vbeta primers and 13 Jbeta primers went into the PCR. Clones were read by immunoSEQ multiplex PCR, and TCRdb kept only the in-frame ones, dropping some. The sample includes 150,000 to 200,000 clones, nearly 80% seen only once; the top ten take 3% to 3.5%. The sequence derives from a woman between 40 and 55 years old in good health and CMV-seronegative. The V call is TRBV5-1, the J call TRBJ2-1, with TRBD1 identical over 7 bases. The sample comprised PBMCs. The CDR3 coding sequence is TGCGCCAGCAGCCGAGGGGGCGGTAACAATGAGCAGTTCTTC. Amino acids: CASSRGGGNNEQFF.